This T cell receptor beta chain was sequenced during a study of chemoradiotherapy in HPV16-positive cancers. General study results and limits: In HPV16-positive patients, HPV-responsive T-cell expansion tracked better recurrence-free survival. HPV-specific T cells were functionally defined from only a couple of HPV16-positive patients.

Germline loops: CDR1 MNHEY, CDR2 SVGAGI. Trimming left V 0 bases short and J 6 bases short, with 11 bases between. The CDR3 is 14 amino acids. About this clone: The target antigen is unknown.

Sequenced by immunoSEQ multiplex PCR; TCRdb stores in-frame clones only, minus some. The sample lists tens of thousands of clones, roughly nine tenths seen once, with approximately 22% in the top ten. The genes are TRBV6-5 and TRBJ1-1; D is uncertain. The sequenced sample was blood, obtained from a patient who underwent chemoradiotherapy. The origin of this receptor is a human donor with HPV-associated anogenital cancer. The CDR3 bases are TGTGCCAGCAGTTACTCGATAAGCGCCGCTGAAGCTTTCTTT. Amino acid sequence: CASSYSISAAEAFF.